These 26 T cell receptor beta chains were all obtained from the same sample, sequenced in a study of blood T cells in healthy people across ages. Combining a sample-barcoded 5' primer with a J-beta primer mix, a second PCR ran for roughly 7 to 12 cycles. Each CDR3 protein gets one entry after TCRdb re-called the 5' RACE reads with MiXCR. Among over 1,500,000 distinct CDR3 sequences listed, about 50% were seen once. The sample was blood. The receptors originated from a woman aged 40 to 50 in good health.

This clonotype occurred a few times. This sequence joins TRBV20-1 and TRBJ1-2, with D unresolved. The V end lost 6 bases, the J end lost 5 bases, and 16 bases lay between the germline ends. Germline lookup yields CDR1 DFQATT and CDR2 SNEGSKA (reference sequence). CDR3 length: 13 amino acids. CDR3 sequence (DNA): TGCAGTGCAATTCCCTCGACGGAGTATGGCTACACCTTC. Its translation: CSAIPSTEYGYTF.

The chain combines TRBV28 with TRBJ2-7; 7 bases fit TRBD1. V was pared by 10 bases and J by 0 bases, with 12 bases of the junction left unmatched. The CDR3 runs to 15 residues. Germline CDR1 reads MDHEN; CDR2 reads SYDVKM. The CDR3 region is CAIQPWTGDSYEQYF. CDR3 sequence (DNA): TGTGCCATCCAACCCTGGACAGGCGACTCCTACGAGCAGTACTTC.

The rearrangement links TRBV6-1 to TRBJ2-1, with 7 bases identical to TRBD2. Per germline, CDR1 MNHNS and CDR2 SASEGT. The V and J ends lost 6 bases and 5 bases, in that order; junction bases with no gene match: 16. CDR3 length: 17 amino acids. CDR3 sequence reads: CASSEVAFPGGHNEQFF. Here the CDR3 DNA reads TGTGCCAGCAGCGAGGTGGCTTTTCCGGGGGGACACAATGAGCAGTTCTTC.

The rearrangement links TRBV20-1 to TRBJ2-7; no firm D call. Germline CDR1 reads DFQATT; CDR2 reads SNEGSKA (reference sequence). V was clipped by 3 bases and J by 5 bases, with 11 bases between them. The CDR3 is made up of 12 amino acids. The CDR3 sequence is CSASNEWHEQYF. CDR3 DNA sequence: TGCAGTGCTAGTAATGAGTGGCACGAGCAGTACTTC.

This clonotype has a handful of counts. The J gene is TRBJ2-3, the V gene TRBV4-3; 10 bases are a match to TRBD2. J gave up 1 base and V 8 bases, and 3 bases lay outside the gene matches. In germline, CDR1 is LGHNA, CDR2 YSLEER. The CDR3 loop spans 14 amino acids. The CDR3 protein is CASRAGGGTDTQYF. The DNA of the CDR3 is TGCGCCAGCCGAGCGGGGGGGGGCACAGATACGCAGTATTTT.

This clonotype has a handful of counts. The CDR3 loop reads CAQSGQGPSTEAFF. The DNA for the CDR3 is TGTGCCCAATCCGGGCAGGGGCCAAGTACTGAAGCTTTCTTT. The chain recombines TRBV2 with TRBJ1-1; maybe TRBD1 (6 bases). The CDR3 loop spans 14 amino acids. V was shortened by 11 bases and J by 5 bases, with 21 bases between the two germline ends. The germline V gene has CDR1 SNHLY and CDR2 FYNNEI.

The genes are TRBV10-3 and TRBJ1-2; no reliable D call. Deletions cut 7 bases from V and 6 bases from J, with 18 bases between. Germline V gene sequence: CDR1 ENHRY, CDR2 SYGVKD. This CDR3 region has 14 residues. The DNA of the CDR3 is TGTGCCATCAAGGCAGGCGAGGTTTCGGATGGCTACACCTTC. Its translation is CAIKAGEVSDGYTF.

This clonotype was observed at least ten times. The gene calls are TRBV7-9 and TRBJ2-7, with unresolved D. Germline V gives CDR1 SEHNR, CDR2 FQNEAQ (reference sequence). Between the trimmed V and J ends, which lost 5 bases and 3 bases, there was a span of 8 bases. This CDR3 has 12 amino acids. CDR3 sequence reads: CASSATVYEQYF. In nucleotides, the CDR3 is TGTGCCAGCAGCGCAACCGTCTACGAGCAGTACTTC. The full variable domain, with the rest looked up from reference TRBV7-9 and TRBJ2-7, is DTGVSQNPRHKITKRGQNVTFRCDPISEHNRLYWYRQTLGQGPEFLTYFQNEAQLEKSRLLSDRFSAERPKGSFSTLEIQRTEQGDSAMYLCASSATVYEQYFGPGTRLTVT.

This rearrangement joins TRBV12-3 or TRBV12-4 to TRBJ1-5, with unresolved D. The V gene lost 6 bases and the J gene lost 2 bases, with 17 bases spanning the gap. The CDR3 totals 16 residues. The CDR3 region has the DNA TGTGCCAGCAGCCCCCCTGGTGGTGGAGGCAATCAGCCCCAGCATTTT. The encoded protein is CASSPPGGGGNQPQHF.

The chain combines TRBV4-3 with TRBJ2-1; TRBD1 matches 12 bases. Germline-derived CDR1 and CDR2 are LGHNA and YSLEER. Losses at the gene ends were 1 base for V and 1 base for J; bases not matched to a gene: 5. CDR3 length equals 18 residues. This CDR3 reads CASSQGGGQGASYNEQFF. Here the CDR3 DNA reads TGCGCCAGCAGCCAAGGGGGGGGACAGGGGGCGTCCTACAATGAGCAGTTCTTC.

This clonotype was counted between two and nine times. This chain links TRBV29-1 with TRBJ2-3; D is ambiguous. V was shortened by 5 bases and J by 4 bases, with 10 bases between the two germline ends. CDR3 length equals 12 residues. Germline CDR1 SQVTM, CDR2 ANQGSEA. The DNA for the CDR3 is TGCAGCGTTTCCTGGTTAGCAGATACGCAGTATTTT. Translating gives CSVSWLADTQYF.

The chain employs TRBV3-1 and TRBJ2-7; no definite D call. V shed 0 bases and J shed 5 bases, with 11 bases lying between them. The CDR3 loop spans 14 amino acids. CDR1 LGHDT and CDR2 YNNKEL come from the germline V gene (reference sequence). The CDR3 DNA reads TGTGCCAGCAGCCAAGACCGGAAGTTAGACGAGCAGTACTTC. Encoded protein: CASSQDRKLDEQYF.

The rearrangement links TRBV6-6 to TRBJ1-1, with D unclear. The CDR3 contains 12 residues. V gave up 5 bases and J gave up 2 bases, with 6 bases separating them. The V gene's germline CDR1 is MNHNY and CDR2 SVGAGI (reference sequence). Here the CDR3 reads CASSSHNTEAFF. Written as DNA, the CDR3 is TGTGCCAGCAGTAGTCACAACACTGAAGCTTTCTTT.

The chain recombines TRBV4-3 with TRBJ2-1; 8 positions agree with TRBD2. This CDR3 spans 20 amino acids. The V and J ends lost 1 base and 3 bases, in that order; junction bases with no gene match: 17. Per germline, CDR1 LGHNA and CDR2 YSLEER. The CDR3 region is CASSQGGSGGLGLGYNEQFF. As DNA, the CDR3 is TGCGCCAGCAGCCAAGGAGGGAGCGGGGGTTTAGGTTTGGGCTACAATGAGCAGTTCTTC.

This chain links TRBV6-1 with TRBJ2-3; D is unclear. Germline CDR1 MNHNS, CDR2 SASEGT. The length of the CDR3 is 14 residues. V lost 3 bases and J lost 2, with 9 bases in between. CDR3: CASSEIINTDTQYF. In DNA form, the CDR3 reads TGTGCCAGCAGTGAGATCATTAACACAGATACGCAGTATTTT.

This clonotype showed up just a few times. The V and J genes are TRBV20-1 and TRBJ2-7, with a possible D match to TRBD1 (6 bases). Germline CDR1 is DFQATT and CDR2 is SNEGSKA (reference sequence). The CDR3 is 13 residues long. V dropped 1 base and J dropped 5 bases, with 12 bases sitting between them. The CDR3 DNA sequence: TGCAGTGCTAGAGCGGTCAGGGGAGACGAGCAGTACTTC. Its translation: CSARAVRGDEQYF.

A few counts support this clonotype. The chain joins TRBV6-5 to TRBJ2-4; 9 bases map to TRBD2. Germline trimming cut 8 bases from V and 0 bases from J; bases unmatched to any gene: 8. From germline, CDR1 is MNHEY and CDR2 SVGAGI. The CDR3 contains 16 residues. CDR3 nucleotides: TGTGCCAGCCGTCCGGGCGGGGGGGTAGCCAAAAACATTCAGTACTTC. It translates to CASRPGGGVAKNIQYF.

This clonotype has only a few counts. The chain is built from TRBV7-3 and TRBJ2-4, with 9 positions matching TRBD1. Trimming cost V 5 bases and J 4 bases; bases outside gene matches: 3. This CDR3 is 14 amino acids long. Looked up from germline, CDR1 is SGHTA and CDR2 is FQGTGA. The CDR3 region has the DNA TGTGCCAGCAGCACTGGACAGGGGAAAAACATTCAGTACTTC. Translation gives CASSTGQGKNIQYF.

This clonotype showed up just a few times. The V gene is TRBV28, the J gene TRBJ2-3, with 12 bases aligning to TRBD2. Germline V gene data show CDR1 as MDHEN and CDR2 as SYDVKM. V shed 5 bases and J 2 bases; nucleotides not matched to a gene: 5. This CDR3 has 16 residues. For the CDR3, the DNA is TGTGCCAGCAGTCCGGCTAGCGGGGGGGCCACAGATACGCAGTATTTT. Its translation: CASSPASGGATDTQYF.

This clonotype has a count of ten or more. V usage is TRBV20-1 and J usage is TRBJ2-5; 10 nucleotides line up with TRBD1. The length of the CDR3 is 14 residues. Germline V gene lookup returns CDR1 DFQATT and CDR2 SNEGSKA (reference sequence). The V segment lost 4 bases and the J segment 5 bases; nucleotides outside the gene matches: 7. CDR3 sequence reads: CSAIEGQGRETQYF. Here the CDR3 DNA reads TGCAGTGCTATTGAGGGACAGGGGAGGGAGACCCAGTACTTC.

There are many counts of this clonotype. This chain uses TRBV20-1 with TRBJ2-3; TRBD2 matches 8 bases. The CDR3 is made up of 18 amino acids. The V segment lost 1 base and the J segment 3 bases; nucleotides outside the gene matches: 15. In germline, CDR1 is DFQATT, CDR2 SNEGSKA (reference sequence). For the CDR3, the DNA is TGCAGTGCTAGAGGGACACCTGGACGGGGGGGTGGGACAGATACGCAGTATTTT. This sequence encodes CSARGTPGRGGGTDTQYF.

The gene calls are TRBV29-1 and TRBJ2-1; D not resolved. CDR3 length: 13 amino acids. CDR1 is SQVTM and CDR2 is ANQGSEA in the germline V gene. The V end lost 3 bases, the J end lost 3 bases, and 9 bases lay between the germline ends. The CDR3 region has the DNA TGCAGCGTTGATCACCTGAACTACAATGAGCAGTTCTTC. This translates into CSVDHLNYNEQFF.

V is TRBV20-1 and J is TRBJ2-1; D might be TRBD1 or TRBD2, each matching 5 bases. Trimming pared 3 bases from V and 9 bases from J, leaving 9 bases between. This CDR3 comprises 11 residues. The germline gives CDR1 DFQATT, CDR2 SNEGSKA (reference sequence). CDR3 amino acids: CSARGVSEQFF. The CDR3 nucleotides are TGCAGTGCTAGGGGGGTGAGTGAGCAGTTCTTC.

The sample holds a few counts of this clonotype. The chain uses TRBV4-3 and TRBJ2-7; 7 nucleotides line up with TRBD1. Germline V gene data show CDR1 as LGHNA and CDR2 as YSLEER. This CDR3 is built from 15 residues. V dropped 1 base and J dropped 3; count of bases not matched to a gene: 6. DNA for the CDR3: TGCGCCAGCAGCCAAGGTCCCCGGGACAGCTACGAGCAGTACTTC. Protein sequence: CASSQGPRDSYEQYF.

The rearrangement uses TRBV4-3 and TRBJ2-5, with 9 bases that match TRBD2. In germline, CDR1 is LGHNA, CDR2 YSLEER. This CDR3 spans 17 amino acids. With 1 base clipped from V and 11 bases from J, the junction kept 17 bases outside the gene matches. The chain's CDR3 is CASSQGASGVSYNEQYF. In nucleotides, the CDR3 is TGCGCCAGCAGCCAAGGTGCTAGCGGGGTCTCCTACAATGAGCAGTACTTC.

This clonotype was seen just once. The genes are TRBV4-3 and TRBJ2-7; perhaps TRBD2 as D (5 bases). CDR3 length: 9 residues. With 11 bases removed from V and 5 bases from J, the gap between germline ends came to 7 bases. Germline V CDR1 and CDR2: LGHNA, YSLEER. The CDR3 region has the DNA TGCGCCGAGGGCGACGAGCAGTACTTC. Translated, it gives CAEGDEQYF.